The T cell receptor (beta chain) under discussion was sequenced for a study of early T cells in non-severe SARS-CoV-2 infection. On the study more broadly: Sequencing targeted bulk RNA from unsorted whole blood, leaving chains unpaired.

Study-wide findings and caveats: Comparison of clonotypes with VDJdb favored anti-spike CD8 responses while missing private and CD4 specificities.

A remark on this clonotype: Its antigen is undetermined.

The CDR3 runs 14 residues. V was clipped by 5 bases and J by 2 bases; unmatched bases: 3. Per germline, CDR1 LNHDA and CDR2 SQIVND (reference sequence). Molecules of cDNA were individually given unique molecular identifiers that were attached to them. TCRdb reanalysed the 5' RACE reads using MiXCR and keeps one entry per CDR3 protein. The data contain some 64,000 distinct CDR3 sequences, around 20% of them singletons. The clonotype comes from an adult who was a healthcare worker with PCR-confirmed SARS-CoV-2 infection or an uninfected control (not recorded which). The V and J genes are TRBV19 and TRBJ2-5; 9 positions agree with TRBD1. The material sequenced was whole blood, taken at baseline. CDR3 nucleotides: TGTGCCAGTAGTCAAGGACAGGGGCAAGAGACCCAGTACTTC. It encodes CASSQGQGQETQYF.